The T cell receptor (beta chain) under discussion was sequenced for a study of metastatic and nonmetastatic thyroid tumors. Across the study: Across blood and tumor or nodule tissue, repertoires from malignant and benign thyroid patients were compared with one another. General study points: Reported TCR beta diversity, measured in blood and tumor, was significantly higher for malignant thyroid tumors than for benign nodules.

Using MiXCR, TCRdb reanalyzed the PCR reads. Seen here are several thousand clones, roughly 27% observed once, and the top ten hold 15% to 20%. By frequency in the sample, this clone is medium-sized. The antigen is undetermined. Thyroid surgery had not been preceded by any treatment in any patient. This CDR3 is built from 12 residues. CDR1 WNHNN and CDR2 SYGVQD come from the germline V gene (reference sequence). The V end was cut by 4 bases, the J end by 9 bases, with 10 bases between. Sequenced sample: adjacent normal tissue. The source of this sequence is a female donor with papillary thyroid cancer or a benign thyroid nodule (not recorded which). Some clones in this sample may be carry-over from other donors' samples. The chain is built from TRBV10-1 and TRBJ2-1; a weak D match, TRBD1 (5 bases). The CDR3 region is CASSGGNGEQFF. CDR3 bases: TGCGCCAGCAGTGGGGGCAACGGTGAGCAGTTCTTC.